The 15 T cell receptor beta chains presented below share a single source sample, sequenced in a study of identifying expanded T cells in peripheral blood (dated by TCRdb to between 2018 and 2021). The method behind the library was the immunoSEQ multiplex PCR assay. TCRdb retrieved this table from immuneACCESS and kept in-frame rearrangements only. Not all clones are present; in checked studies, unresolved V genes account for under half, and no reason is known for the remainder. Within this sample are about 100,000 clones, with over 70% of them counted one time only. The ten largest clones capture 5.5% of the sample. Specimen: blood. All receptors derive from a person aged 18 to 75 in good health.

This chain links TRBV4-2 with TRBJ2-2, with D perhaps TRBD2 (6 bases). The CDR3 consists of 16 residues. The V end was cut by 3 bases, the J end by 4 bases, with 15 bases between. Germline V gene sequence: CDR1 LGHNA, CDR2 YNFKEQ. CDR3 nucleotides: TGTGCCAGCAGCCACTCAGAAGGGAGGTCCACCGGGGAGCTGTTTTTT. The encoded protein is CASSHSEGRSTGELFF.

The rearrangement joins TRBV9 to TRBJ1-1, with D possibly TRBD1 on 5 matching bases. Per the germline V gene, CDR1 is SGDLS and CDR2 is YYNGEE. CDR3 length equals 14 residues. V was pared by 4 bases and J by 1 base, with 11 bases between. CDR3 bases: TGTGCCAGCAGCCCCCCAAGGGGGAACACTGAAGCTTTCTTT. Translating gives CASSPPRGNTEAFF.

The gene calls are TRBV9 and TRBJ2-5; 7 nucleotides align to TRBD1. The trim removed 6 bases at V and 5 bases at J, leaving 7 bases unmatched. The CDR3 spans 13 residues. Germline V lookup: CDR1 SGDLS, CDR2 YYNGEE. The CDR3 DNA reads TGTGCCAGCAACACAGGGGTAAGGGAGACCCAGTACTTC. Amino acid sequence: CASNTGVRETQYF. Full variable domain (missing parts from reference TRBV9 and TRBJ2-5): DSGVTQTPKHLITATGQRVTLRCSPRSGDLSVYWYQQSLDQGLQFLIQYYNGEERAKGNILERFSAQQFPDLHSELNLSSLELGDSALYFCASNTGVRETQYFGPGTRLLVL.

This clone has more than one count but fewer than ten. This chain links TRBV28 with TRBJ1-5; D is possibly TRBD1 (5 bases). The V end lost 8 bases, the J end lost 5 bases, and 10 bases lay between the germline ends. In germline, CDR1 is MDHEN, CDR2 SYDVKM. CDR3 length: 12 residues. The CDR3 DNA reads TGTGCCAGCTGGGGAGGGGATCAGCCCCAGCATTTT. As protein: CASWGGDQPQHF. Complete variable domain (other parts from reference TRBV28 and TRBJ1-5): DVKVTQSSRYLVKRTGEKVFLECVQDMDHENMFWYRQDPGLGLRLIYFSYDVKMKEKGDIPEGYSVSREKKERFSLILESASTNQTSMYLCASWGGDQPQHFGDGTRLSIL.

The chain combines TRBV7-3 with TRBJ1-1; D gene unclear. The germline gives CDR1 SGHTA, CDR2 FQGTGA. V lost 1 base, J lost 1 base, and 4 bases lay in between. The CDR3 contains 13 residues. The CDR3 sequence: CASSLRANTEAFF. The CDR3 bases are TGTGCCAGCAGCTTAAGAGCGAACACTGAAGCTTTCTTT.

This clone turned up a few times. This chain connects TRBV2 to TRBJ1-1, with 7 bases lining up with TRBD1. J was trimmed by 0 bases and V by 9 bases; bases with no gene match: 7. The CDR3 runs 14 residues. Looked up from germline, CDR1 is SNHLY and CDR2 is FYNNEI. This CDR3 reads CARSQGDVNTEAFF. CDR3 bases: TGTGCCAGGAGTCAGGGGGACGTGAACACTGAAGCTTTCTTT.

J is TRBJ1-5 and V is TRBV30; TRBD1 matches 8 bases. J gave up 7 bases and V 0 bases, and 5 bases lay outside the gene matches. The CDR3 spans 14 residues. Germline CDR1 and CDR2: GTSNPN and SVGIG (reference sequence). As DNA, the CDR3 is TGTGCCTGGAGTGTACAGGGGGGCTCACAGCCCCAGCATTTT. Encoded protein: CAWSVQGGSQPQHF. The full variable domain, completed using reference TRBV30 and TRBJ1-5, is SQTIHQWPATLVQPVGSPLSLECTVEGTSNPNLYWYRQAAGRGLQLLFYSVGIGQISSEVPQNLSASRPQDRQFILSSKKLLLSDSGFYLCAWSVQGGSQPQHFGDGTRLSIL.

This clone appeared a single time. V usage is TRBV10-1 and J usage is TRBJ2-2; D gene ambiguous. Per germline, CDR1 WNHNN and CDR2 SYGVQD (reference sequence). Trimming cost V 6 bases and J 1 base, with 9 bases left between them. The CDR3 has 14 residues. The CDR3 region has the DNA TGCGCCAGCAGAAGGCACCAGAACACCGGGGAGCTGTTTTTT. Translated, it gives CASRRHQNTGELFF.

The V call is TRBV4-2, the J call TRBJ2-6, with unresolved D. In germline, CDR1 is LGHNA, CDR2 YNFKEQ. Trimming stripped 4 bases from V and 0 bases from J, with 7 bases between. This CDR3 contains 15 residues. The chain's CDR3 is CASSPTSSGANVLTF. CDR3 nucleotide sequence: TGTGCCAGCAGCCCCACCTCCTCTGGGGCCAACGTCCTGACTTTC.

This clone was recorded only once. The rearrangement uses TRBV19 and TRBJ1-5; a weak D match, TRBD1 (5 bases). The CDR3 runs to 16 residues. Germline lookup yields CDR1 LNHDA and CDR2 SQIVND (reference sequence). Trimming stripped 3 bases from V and 1 base from J, with 13 bases between. The CDR3 DNA reads as TGTGCCAGTAGTATTCGGCTAGGGGAGAGCAATCAGCCCCAGCATTTT. It specifies CASSIRLGESNQPQHF.

This clone was detected only once. The V call is TRBV4-1, the J call TRBJ1-1; D may be TRBD1 (5 bases). Trimming left V 4 bases short and J 0 bases short, with 12 bases between. This CDR3 region has 15 residues. The germline V gene encodes CDR1 MGHRA and CDR2 YSYEKL. For the CDR3, the DNA is TGCGCCAGCAGCCGGGGCGCGGACATGAACACTGAAGCTTTCTTT. This sequence encodes CASSRGADMNTEAFF.

The chain couples TRBV6-5 to TRBJ1-5; tentative D call: TRBD1 (6 bases). CDR1 is MNHEY, CDR2 SVGAGI, per germline. V shed 2 bases and J shed 6 bases, with 8 bases lying between them. The CDR3 consists of 13 residues. CDR3 DNA sequence: TGTGCCAGCAGTTACGGGACAAGTCAGCCCCAGCATTTT. It yields the protein CASSYGTSQPQHF.

The chain has TRBV29-1 and TRBJ2-3; possibly TRBD1 or TRBD2 for D (6 bases each). CDR3 length equals 14 residues. Germline assignment: CDR1 SQVTM and CDR2 ANQGSEA. This chain's CDR3 is CSFPQRGGTDTQYF. As DNA, the CDR3 is TGCAGTTTCCCTCAAAGGGGGGGCACAGATACGCAGTATTTT.

This clone was picked up a small number of times. The chain uses TRBV9 and TRBJ1-4; no clear D gene. V was cut by 2 bases and J by 3 bases, with 11 bases left in between. CDR3 length equals 15 residues. Germline CDR1 reads SGDLS; CDR2 reads YYNGEE. The CDR3 here is CASSVLGSSNEKLFF. DNA of the CDR3: TGTGCCAGCAGCGTCTTAGGTAGTTCTAATGAAAAACTGTTTTTT. Looking up the rest from reference TRBV9 and TRBJ1-4 gives the full variable domain: DSGVTQTPKHLITATGQRVTLRCSPRSGDLSVYWYQQSLDQGLQFLIQYYNGEERAKGNILERFSAQQFPDLHSELNLSSLELGDSALYFCASSVLGSSNEKLFFGSGTQLSVL.

The V gene is TRBV13, the J gene TRBJ2-3; 9 positions agree with TRBD1. The CDR3 runs 16 residues. Trimming at V came to 3 bases and at J to 2 bases, leaving 6 bases not matched to a gene. Germline assignment: CDR1 PRHDT and CDR2 FYEKMQ (reference sequence). CDR3 in amino acids: CASSFYRDRVTDTQYF. DNA for the CDR3: TGTGCCAGCAGCTTCTACAGGGACAGGGTCACAGATACGCAGTATTTT.